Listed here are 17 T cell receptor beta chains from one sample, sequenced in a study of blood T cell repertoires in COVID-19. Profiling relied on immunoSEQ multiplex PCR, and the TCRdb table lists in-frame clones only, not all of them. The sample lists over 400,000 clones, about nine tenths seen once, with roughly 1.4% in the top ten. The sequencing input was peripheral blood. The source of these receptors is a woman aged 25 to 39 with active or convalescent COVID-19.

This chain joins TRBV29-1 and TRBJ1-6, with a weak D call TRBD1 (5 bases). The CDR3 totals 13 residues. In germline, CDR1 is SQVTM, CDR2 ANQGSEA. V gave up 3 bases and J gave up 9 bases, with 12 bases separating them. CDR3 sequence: CSVDTGGGSPLHF. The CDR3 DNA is TGCAGCGTTGATACCGGGGGGGGTTCACCCCTCCACTTT. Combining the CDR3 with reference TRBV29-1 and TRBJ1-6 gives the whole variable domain SAVISQKPSRDICQRGTSLTIQCQVDSQVTMMFWYRQQPGQSLTLIATANQGSEATYESGFVIDKFPISRPNLTFSTLTVSNMSPEDSSIYLCSVDTGGGSPLHFGNGTRLTVT.

CDR3 sequence reads: CASSMAGGLYYEQYF. The CDR3 DNA reads as TGTGCCAGTAGTATGGCCGGGGGACTTTACTACGAGCAGTACTTC. V is TRBV19 and J is TRBJ2-7; perhaps TRBD2 as D (6 bases). This CDR3 spans 15 amino acids. The V end lost 3 bases, the J end lost 3 bases, and 15 bases lay between the germline ends. Germline V gene sequence: CDR1 LNHDA, CDR2 SQIVND (reference sequence). Full variable domain (outside the CDR3, taken from reference TRBV19 and TRBJ2-7): DGGITQSPKYLFRKEGQNVTLSCEQNLNHDAMYWYRQDPGQGLRLIYYSQIVNDFQKGDIAEGYSVSREKKESFPLTVTSAQKNPTAFYLCASSMAGGLYYEQYFGPGTRLTVT.

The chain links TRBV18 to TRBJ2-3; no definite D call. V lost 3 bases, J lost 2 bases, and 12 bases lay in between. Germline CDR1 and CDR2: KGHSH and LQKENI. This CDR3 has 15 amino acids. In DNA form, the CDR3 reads TGTGCCAGCTCACCCCCCACAGTTCACACAGATACGCAGTATTTT. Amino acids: CASSPPTVHTDTQYF.

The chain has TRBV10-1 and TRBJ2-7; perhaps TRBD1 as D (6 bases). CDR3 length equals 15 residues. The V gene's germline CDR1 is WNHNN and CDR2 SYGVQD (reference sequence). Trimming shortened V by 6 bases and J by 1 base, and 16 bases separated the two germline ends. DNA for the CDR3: TGCGCCAGCAGCTTGGACAGTACCTCATCCTACGAGCAGTACTTC. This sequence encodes CASSLDSTSSYEQYF.

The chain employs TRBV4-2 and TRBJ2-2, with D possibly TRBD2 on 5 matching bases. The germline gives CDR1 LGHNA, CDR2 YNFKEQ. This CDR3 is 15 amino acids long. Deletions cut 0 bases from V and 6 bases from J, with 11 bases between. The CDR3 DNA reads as TGTGCCAGCAGCCAAGAACTAGTATCGGCCGGGGAGCTGTTTTTT. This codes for CASSQELVSAGELFF.

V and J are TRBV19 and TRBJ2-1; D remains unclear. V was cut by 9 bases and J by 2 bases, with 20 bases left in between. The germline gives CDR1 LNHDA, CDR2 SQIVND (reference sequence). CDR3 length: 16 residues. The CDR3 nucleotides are TGTGCCAGCGGATTTATAGGTCTAGGAGCCTACAATGAGCAGTTCTTC. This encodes CASGFIGLGAYNEQFF.

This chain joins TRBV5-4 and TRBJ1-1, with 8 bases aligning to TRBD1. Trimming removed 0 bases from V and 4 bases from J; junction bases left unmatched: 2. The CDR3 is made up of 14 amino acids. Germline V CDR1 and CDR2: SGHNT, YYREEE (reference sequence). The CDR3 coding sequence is TGTGCCAGCAGCTTGGACAGGGGGAGCACTGAAGCTTTCTTT. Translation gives CASSLDRGSTEAFF. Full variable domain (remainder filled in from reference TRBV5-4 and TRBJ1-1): ETGVTQSPTHLIKTRGQQVTLRCSSQSGHNTVSWYQQALGQGPQFIFQYYREEENGRGNFPPRFSGLQFPNYSSELNVNALELDDSALYLCASSLDRGSTEAFFGQGTRLTVV.

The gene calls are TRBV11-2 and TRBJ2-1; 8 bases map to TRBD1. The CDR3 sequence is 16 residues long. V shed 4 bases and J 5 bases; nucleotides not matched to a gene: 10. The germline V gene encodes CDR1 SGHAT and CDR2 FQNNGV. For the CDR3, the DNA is TGTGCCAGCAGCTCGACTCCTTGGACAGGGAACAATGAGCAGTTCTTC. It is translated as CASSSTPWTGNNEQFF.

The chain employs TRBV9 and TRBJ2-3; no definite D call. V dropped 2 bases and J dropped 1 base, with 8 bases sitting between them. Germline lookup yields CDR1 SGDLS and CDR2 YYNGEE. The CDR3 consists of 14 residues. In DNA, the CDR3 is TGTGCCAGCAGCGTCTCATCAGGCACAGATACGCAGTATTTT. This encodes CASSVSSGTDTQYF.

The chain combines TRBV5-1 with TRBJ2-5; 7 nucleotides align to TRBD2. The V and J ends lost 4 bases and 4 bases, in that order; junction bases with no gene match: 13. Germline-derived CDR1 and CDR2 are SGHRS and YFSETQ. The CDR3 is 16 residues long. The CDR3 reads CASSPGQRDVPETQYF. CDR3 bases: TGCGCCAGCAGCCCCGGTCAGCGGGACGTTCCAGAGACCCAGTACTTC.

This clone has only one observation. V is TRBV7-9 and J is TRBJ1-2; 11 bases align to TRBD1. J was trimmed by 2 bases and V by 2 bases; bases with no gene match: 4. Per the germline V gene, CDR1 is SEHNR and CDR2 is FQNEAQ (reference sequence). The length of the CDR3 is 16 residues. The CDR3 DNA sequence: TGTGCCAGCAGCTTACAAGGGACAGGGGGGAACTATGGCTACACCTTC. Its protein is CASSLQGTGGNYGYTF.

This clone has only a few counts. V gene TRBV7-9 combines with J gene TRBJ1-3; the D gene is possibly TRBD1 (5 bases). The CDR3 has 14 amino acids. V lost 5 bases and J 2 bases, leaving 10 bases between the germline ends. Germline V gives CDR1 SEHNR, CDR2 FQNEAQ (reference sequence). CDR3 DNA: TGTGCCAGCAGCCCACCAGGGCCTGGAAACACCATATATTTT. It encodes CASSPPGPGNTIYF.

The CDR3 sequence is CASSIGTGMTYEQYF. Written as DNA, the CDR3 is TGCGCCAGCAGCATAGGGACAGGGATGACCTACGAGCAGTACTTC. The V gene is TRBV5-1, the J gene TRBJ2-7, with 9 bases aligning to TRBD1. This CDR3 has 15 residues. The germline V gene encodes CDR1 SGHRS and CDR2 YFSETQ. V shed 4 bases and J 2 bases; nucleotides not matched to a gene: 7.

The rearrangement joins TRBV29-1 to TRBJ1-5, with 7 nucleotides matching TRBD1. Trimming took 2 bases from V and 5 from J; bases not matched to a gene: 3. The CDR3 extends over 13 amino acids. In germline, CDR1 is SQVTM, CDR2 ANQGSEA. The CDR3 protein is CSVETGDDQPQHF. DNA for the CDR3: TGCAGCGTTGAAACAGGGGACGATCAGCCCCAGCATTTT.

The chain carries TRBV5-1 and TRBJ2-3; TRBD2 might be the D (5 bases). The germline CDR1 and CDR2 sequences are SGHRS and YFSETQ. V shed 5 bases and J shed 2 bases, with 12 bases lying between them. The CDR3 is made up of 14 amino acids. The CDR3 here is CASRVGGFTDTQYF. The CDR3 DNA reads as TGCGCCAGCAGGGTTGGAGGTTTCACAGATACGCAGTATTTT.

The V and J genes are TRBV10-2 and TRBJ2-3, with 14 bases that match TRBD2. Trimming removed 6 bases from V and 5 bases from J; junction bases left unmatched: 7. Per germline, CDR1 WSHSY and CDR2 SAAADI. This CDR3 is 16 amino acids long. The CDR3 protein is CASRNRLAGGEDTQYF. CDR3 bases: TGCGCCAGCAGGAACCGACTAGCGGGAGGGGAAGATACGCAGTATTTT.

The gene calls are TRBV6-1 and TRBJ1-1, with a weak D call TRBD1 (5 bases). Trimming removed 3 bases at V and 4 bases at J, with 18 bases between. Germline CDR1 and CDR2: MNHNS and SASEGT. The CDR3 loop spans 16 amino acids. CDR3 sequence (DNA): TGTGCCAGCAGTGAGTGGACCGGGGGAATCGGCACTGAAGCTTTCTTT. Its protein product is CASSEWTGGIGTEAFF.